This TCR beta chain was retrieved from a study of shared clonotypes between healthy human individuals. Germline-derived CDR1 and CDR2 are MDHEN and SYDVKM. V was clipped by 4 bases and J by 13 bases; unmatched bases: 9. There are 13 residues in the CDR3. Assay: immunoSEQ multiplex PCR; the TCRdb copy retains only in-frame clones and omits some. In the table there are fewer than 1.8 million clones, 97% to 99% of which are singletons. The sequencing input was naive CD4+ T cells sorted from blood. Subset of the sample: CD45RA+ positively selected. V is TRBV28 and J is TRBJ2-2; TRBD2 matches at 7 bases. The TCR originated in a man aged 25 to 40 in good health. The CDR3 bases are TGTGCCAGCAGTTCGACTAGCCCGGGCCGGCTGTTTTTT. Translation gives CASSSTSPGRLFF. The complete variable domain, with remaining parts taken from reference TRBV28 and TRBJ2-2, reads DVKVTQSSRYLVKRTGEKVFLECVQDMDHENMFWYRQDPGLGLRLIYFSYDVKMKEKGDIPEGYSVSREKKERFSLILESASTNQTSMYLCASSSTSPGRLFFGEGSRLTVL.